Described below is a single T cell receptor beta chain sequence and its context. The sample holds one count of this clone. No cognate antigen has been identified for it. Qualities for individual bases were not recorded, and no much larger clone is one base off. This specimen comes from a study of CD8+ T cells in alopecia areata (dated by TCRdb to 2017 to 2018). A note on the overall study: The treated patients took part in an open-label pilot trial in which moderate-to-severe alopecia areata was treated with oral tofacitinib at 5 to 10 mg twice daily. Patients stayed on tofacitinib for 6 to 18 months and then had 6 months of follow-up off drug so that delayed response and recurrence could be assessed. For the treated patients, the SALT score, which quantifies what percentage of scalp surface area is affected, served as the measure of disease severity. The study used high-throughput TCRbeta sequencing to examine T cell clonal expansion in alopecia areata, in both the C3H/HeJ mouse model and human patients. In humans, TCRbeta sequencing was performed on scalp tissue and on sorted CD4+ and CD8+ peripheral blood T cells from healthy controls and from patients with patchy or totalis/universalis alopecia areata. Patients on tofacitinib were biopsied at baseline and after 4 and 24 weeks of treatment, and several of the patients also had a later scalp biopsy. Clonality in the scalp was compared among normal scalp (n=4), patchy alopecia areata scalp (n=8), and alopecia totalis/universalis scalp (n=8). The RNA source kit depended on sample type: the PAXgene miRNA kit for fixed scalp, the miRNeasy kit for PBMCs, and the RNeasy kit for mouse skin. TCRbeta CDR3 regions were amplified by immunoSEQ multiplex PCR with 35 Vbeta forward and 13 Jbeta reverse primers.

This sample's treatment or condition label indicates: oral pan-JAK inhibitor, 5-10 mg twice daily. Lesional scalp punch biopsies and peripheral blood were collected from alopecia areata patients. PBMCs were separated by density centrifugation and stained for CD3, CD4 and CD8, after which CD4+ and CD8+ T cells were sorted on a FACSAria. Trimming costs V 8 bases and J 5 bases, and their ends lie 20 bases apart. The CDR3 covers 14 residues, taking in both the cysteine and the phenylalanine. The entry retains the CDR3 DNA only, 42 bases that are in frame from base 1. Per the germline V gene, SQVTM is the CDR1 and ANQGSEA is the CDR2. The receptor library was made with the immunoSEQ multiplex PCR assay. To provide template for TCR sequencing, every sample had RNA extracted and reverse transcribed into cDNA. SuperScript III was used for first-strand cDNA synthesis, primed with a 2:1 mix of oligo-dT and random hexamers. A synthetic immune receptor repertoire was used to gauge amplification bias, and whatever bias remained was removed computationally. The authors' pipeline ran thus. After raw reads were preprocessed to remove errors, the CDR3 was defined following IMGT conventions as running from the conserved cysteine to phenylalanine. Clonality was computed by normalizing Shannon entropy by log2 of the number of productive unique TCRs and subtracting the result from 1. CD4 or CD8 identity of scalp clones was inferred by cross-referencing scalp TCRbeta sequences with sorted blood CD4 and CD8 repertoires. TCRdb mirrors the immuneACCESS table, restricted to in-frame sequences. Some clones are absent from its copies; in checked studies, under half trace to an unresolved V gene, and the reason for the others is unknown. V and J calls and clone size are those listed in that table; D and trimming were worked out from the DNA. The table for this sample lists just under 65,000 clones; 46% of them were counted only once. Clones ranked in the top ten supply around 20% of the sample.

Points the paper makes about the study in general: During tofacitinib treatment, many expanded lesional clones remained in scalp and blood, and this persistence may partly explain relapse after treatment is stopped. Tofacitinib significantly lowered scalp clonality and the number of expanded CD8+ clones among the top 100 scalp clones. Scalp TCR repertoire analysis is complicated because resident alphabeta T cells in normal human skin are also sequenced, whereas mouse skin is dominated by gammadelta T cells. Because the treated cohort was small and had just a single nonresponder, larger studies are needed to establish links between baseline CD8+ expansion and response. Lesional scalp, especially in alopecia totalis/universalis, showed higher clonality and more expanded CD8+ clones than normal scalp, suggesting antigenic drive. Shared TCR sequences between patients were less evident than in mice, which may be partly attributable to HLA diversity in the patient population.

The sequence was obtained from a human donor with alopecia areata. The chain was built from TRBV29-1 and TRBJ2-3, with a tentative D call of TRBD1 or TRBD2, each matching 5 bases. The sequencing here drew on CD8+ T cells sorted from blood, taken at approximately week 36, from a patient treated with tofacitinib. The nucleotides are TGCAGCACTTCCGGGACGGGTCTTGAAGATACGCAGTATTTT. This is translated as CSTSGTGLEDTQYF.